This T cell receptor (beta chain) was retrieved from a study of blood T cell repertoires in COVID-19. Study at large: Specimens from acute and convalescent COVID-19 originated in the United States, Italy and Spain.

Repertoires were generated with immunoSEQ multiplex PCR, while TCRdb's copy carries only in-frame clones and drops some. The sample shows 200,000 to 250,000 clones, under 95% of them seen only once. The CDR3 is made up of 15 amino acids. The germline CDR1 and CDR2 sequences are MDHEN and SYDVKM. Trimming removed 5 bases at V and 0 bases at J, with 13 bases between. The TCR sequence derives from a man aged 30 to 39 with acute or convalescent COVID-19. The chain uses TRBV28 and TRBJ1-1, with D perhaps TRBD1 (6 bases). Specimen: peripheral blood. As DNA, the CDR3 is TGTGCCAGCAGTCCACGCAGGGGCCTGAACACTGAAGCTTTCTTT. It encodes CASSPRRGLNTEAFF.